This T cell receptor (beta chain) was observed in a study of early T cells in non-severe SARS-CoV-2 infection. Study-level background: Sequencing of bulk RNA from unsorted whole blood was done, without chain pairing.

This clonotype was picked up many times. The CDR3 consists of 14 residues. With 5 bases removed from V and 6 bases from J, the gap between germline ends came to 16 bases. Germline CDR1 and CDR2: SQVTM and ANQGSEA. The library protocol tagged individual cDNA molecules with unique molecular identifiers. TCRdb redid the calling of the 5' RACE reads with MiXCR, one entry per CDR3 protein. This sample has fewer than 85,000 distinct CDR3 sequences, with more than 7.5% found just once. The receptor was isolated from an adult who was a healthcare worker with PCR-confirmed SARS-CoV-2 infection or an uninfected control (not recorded which). Sequences were obtained from whole blood. The chain combines TRBV29-1 with TRBJ2-2; D might be TRBD1 or TRBD2, each matching 5 bases. CDR3 region: CSVSTGQRAGELFF. The CDR3 DNA sequence: TGCAGCGTTTCCACGGGGCAAAGGGCCGGGGAGCTGTTTTTT.